A selection of T cell receptor beta chains follows, all from one sample in a study of Ad26.COV2.S vaccination and SARS-CoV-2 variants. Sequenced by immunoSEQ multiplex PCR; TCRdb stores in-frame clones only, minus some. This repertoire shows some 350,000 clones, roughly 90% found once; its top ten account for around 5.5%. The sequenced sample was peripheral blood, obtained in a trial of Ad26.COV2.S vaccine versus placebo. The receptors were gathered from a person between 18 and 65 years old who received the Ad26.COV2.S COVID-19 vaccine or a placebo. Each CDR3 is given with its conserved first and last residue. The D gene is left open where the match is weak. Not every row has a clone size; where given, it reads once, few, many or a size class.

abundance | d_gene | j_gene | v_gene | CDR3aa | CDR3nt
- | TRBD1 | TRBJ1-1 | TRBV27 | CASSLSIWDSSAANTEAFF | TGTGCCAGCAGTTTATCGATTTGGGACAGCTCCGCCGCGAACACTGAAGCTTTCTTT
- | TRBD1 | TRBJ1-3 | TRBV28 | CASTRTGDVFSANTIYF | TGTGCCAGCACACGGACAGGGGATGTCTTCTCGGCAAACACCATATATTTT
- | - | TRBJ2-5 | TRBV28 | CASTWGQETQYF | TGTGCCAGCACTTGGGGACAAGAGACCCAGTACTTC
once | - | TRBJ1-3 | TRBV4-3 | CASSEGSGLASGNTIYF | TGCGCCAGCAGCGAAGGATCGGGCTTAGCCTCTGGAAACACCATATATTTT
- | TRBD2 | TRBJ2-1 | TRBV7-2 | CASSLTTSGSMGEQFF | TGTGCCAGCAGCCTAACCACTAGCGGGAGTATGGGTGAGCAGTTCTTC
- | TRBD1 | TRBJ2-2 | TRBV4-1 | CASSQKTGLYGGELFF | TGCGCCAGCAGCCAAAAGACAGGGTTGTATGGCGGGGAGCTGTTTTTT
- | - | TRBJ2-3 | TRBV15 | CATSAPSGSHRTDTQYF | TGTGCCACCAGCGCTCCTTCCGGGTCCCACCGCACAGATACGCAGTATTTT
- | - | TRBJ1-5 | TRBV14 | CASSRDLNQPQHF | TGTGCCAGCAGCCGGGACCTCAATCAGCCCCAGCATTTT
- | - | TRBJ1-1 | TRBV5-4 | CASSRPDRPDTEAFF | TGTGCCAGCAGCCGCCCGGACAGACCCGACACTGAAGCTTTCTTT
once | TRBD2 | TRBJ2-1 | TRBV27 | CASSLLTSGGYNEQFF | TGTGCCAGCAGTTTATTAACTAGCGGGGGGTACAATGAGCAGTTCTTC
few | TRBD1 | TRBJ2-7 | TRBV6-5 | CASSYLPGGSSYEQYF | TGTGCCAGCAGTTACCTTCCAGGGGGTAGCTCCTACGAGCAGTACTTC
few | - | TRBJ1-5 | TRBV7-8 | CASSPYRDQPQHF | TGTGCCAGCAGCCCTTATCGGGATCAGCCCCAGCATTTT
- | TRBD2 | TRBJ2-1 | TRBV5-4 | CASSLGPSGSGEQFF | TGTGCCAGCAGCTTGGGTCCTAGCGGGAGTGGTGAGCAGTTCTTC
- | - | TRBJ1-2 | TRBV4-3 | CASSQERAGHYGYTF | TGCGCCAGCAGCCAAGAGAGGGCGGGTCACTATGGCTACACCTTC
few | TRBD2 | TRBJ2-1 | TRBV2 | CASKGLAGGNEQFF | TGTGCCAGCAAGGGACTAGCGGGGGGGAATGAGCAGTTCTTC
- | TRBD2 | TRBJ2-3 | TRBV5-1 | CASLAGRSTDTQYF | TGCGCCAGCCTAGCGGGGCGTAGCACAGATACGCAGTATTTT
- | - | TRBJ2-7 | TRBV6-6 | CASRSLSPSPYEQYF | TGTGCCAGCAGATCCTTAAGCCCGAGCCCCTACGAGCAGTACTTC
- | TRBD2 | TRBJ2-1 | TRBV11-2 | CASSLDATSGRFWQFF | TGTGCCAGCAGCTTAGACGCGACTAGCGGGAGGTTTTGGCAGTTCTTC
- | TRBD1 | TRBJ1-1 | TRBV19 | CASTRTGFTEAFF | TGTGCCAGTACCCGGACAGGGTTCACTGAAGCTTTCTTT
- | TRBD2 | TRBJ2-1 | TRBV6-2/TRBV6-3 | CASSYSASGGASTNNEQFF | TGTGCCAGCAGTTACTCTGCTAGCGGGGGGGCTAGTACGAACAATGAGCAGTTCTTC
- | TRBD1 | TRBJ1-5 | TRBV19 | CASSRQGNQPQHF | TGTGCCAGTAGTCGACAGGGGAATCAGCCCCAGCATTTT
once | - | TRBJ2-1 | TRBV3-1/TRBV3-2 | CASSHGTSVNEQFF | TGTGCCAGCAGCCATGGGACTTCCGTCAATGAGCAGTTCTTC
- | - | TRBJ1-5 | TRBV28 | CASNYARDQPQHF | TGTGCCAGCAATTACGCGCGGGATCAGCCCCAGCATTTT
- | - | TRBJ1-1 | TRBV19 | CASSMWENTEAFF | TGTGCCAGTAGTATGTGGGAGAACACTGAAGCTTTCTTT
- | - | TRBJ1-2 | TRBV19 | CASSIAGRSSYTF | TGTGCCAGTAGTATCGCCGGGAGGTCTAGCTACACCTTC
- | - | TRBJ1-2 | TRBV7-9 | CASSLESLKYGYTF | TGTGCCAGCAGCTTAGAAAGTCTAAAATACGGCTACACCTTC
- | - | TRBJ2-2 | TRBV6-5 | CASSYSLSTGELFF | TGTGCCAGCAGTTACAGTCTTTCCACCGGGGAGCTGTTTTTT
once | - | TRBJ1-2 | TRBV5-1 | CASSLVPLSGYTF | TGCGCCAGCAGCTTGGTGCCGTTGAGCGGCTACACCTTC
- | - | TRBJ1-5 | TRBV7-8 | CASSPRDLGINQPQHF | TGTGCCAGCAGCCCCCGGGATTTAGGGATCAATCAGCCCCAGCATTTT
- | - | TRBJ1-5 | TRBV4-1 | CASSQIFSTGTPQHF | TGCGCCAGCAGCCAAATCTTCAGTACCGGGACCCCCCAGCATTTT
- | TRBD2 | TRBJ2-5 | TRBV27 | CASSFYAGGPEETQYF | TGTGCCAGCAGTTTCTACGCGGGGGGGCCGGAAGAGACCCAGTACTTC
- | - | TRBJ2-2 | TRBV5-1 | CASSLGNGGELFF | TGCGCCAGCAGCTTGGGGAACGGCGGGGAGCTGTTTTTT
- | - | TRBJ1-1 | TRBV4-1 | CASSQDRDNQGYTEAFF | TGCGCCAGCAGCCAAGACCGGGACAATCAAGGGTACACTGAAGCTTTCTTT
- | TRBD1 | TRBJ1-5 | TRBV2 | CASSDGTGGHQPQHF | TGTGCCAGCAGTGACGGGACAGGGGGCCATCAGCCCCAGCATTTT
- | - | TRBJ2-7 | TRBV11-2 | CASSLGQMSSYEQYF | TGTGCCAGCAGCCTCGGACAGATGAGCTCCTACGAGCAGTACTTC
- | - | TRBJ1-5 | TRBV27 | CASSWASNQPQHF | TGTGCCAGCAGTTGGGCTAGCAATCAGCCCCAGCATTTT
once | - | TRBJ1-4 | TRBV4-3 | CASSHWESDNEKLFF | TGCGCCAGCAGCCATTGGGAGTCCGATAATGAAAAACTGTTTTTT
- | TRBD2 | TRBJ2-3 | TRBV19 | CASSGGLARTDTQYF | TGTGCCAGTAGTGGGGGACTAGCGCGCACAGATACGCAGTATTTT
- | - | TRBJ1-1 | TRBV7-9 | CASTLDRVGEAFF | TGTGCCAGCACCCTCGACCGCGTGGGGGAAGCTTTCTTT
- | TRBD1 | TRBJ2-6 | TRBV4-3 | CASSQDIGQGAVISGANVLTF | TGCGCCAGCAGCCAAGATATTGGGCAGGGGGCTGTTATCTCTGGGGCCAACGTCCTGACTTTC
- | - | TRBJ1-1 | TRBV5-1 | CASSFFVGEMNTEAFF | TGCGCCAGCAGCTTCTTTGTGGGGGAAATGAACACTGAAGCTTTCTTT
- | TRBD1 | TRBJ1-1 | TRBV30 | CAWTVQGAEAFF | TGTGCCTGGACCGTACAGGGGGCTGAAGCTTTCTTT
- | - | TRBJ1-5 | TRBV5-4 | CASSRMDSSEGYINQPQHF | TGTGCCAGCAGCCGGATGGACAGCAGCGAGGGGTATATCAATCAGCCCCAGCATTTT